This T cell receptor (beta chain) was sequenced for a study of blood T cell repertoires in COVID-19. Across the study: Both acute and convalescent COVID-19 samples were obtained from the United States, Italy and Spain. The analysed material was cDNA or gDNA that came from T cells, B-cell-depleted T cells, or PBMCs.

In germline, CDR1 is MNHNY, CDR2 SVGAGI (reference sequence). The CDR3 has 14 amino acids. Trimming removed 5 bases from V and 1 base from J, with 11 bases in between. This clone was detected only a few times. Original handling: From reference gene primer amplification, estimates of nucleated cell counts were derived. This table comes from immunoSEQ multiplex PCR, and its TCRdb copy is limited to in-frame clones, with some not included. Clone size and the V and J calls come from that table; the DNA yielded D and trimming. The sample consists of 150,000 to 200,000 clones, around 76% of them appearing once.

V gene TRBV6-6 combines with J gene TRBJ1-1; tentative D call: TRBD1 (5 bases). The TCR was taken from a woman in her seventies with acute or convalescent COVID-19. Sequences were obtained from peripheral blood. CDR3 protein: CASSLFGGNTEAFF. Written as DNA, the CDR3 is TGTGCCAGCAGTCTTTTCGGGGGGAACACTGAAGCTTTCTTT.